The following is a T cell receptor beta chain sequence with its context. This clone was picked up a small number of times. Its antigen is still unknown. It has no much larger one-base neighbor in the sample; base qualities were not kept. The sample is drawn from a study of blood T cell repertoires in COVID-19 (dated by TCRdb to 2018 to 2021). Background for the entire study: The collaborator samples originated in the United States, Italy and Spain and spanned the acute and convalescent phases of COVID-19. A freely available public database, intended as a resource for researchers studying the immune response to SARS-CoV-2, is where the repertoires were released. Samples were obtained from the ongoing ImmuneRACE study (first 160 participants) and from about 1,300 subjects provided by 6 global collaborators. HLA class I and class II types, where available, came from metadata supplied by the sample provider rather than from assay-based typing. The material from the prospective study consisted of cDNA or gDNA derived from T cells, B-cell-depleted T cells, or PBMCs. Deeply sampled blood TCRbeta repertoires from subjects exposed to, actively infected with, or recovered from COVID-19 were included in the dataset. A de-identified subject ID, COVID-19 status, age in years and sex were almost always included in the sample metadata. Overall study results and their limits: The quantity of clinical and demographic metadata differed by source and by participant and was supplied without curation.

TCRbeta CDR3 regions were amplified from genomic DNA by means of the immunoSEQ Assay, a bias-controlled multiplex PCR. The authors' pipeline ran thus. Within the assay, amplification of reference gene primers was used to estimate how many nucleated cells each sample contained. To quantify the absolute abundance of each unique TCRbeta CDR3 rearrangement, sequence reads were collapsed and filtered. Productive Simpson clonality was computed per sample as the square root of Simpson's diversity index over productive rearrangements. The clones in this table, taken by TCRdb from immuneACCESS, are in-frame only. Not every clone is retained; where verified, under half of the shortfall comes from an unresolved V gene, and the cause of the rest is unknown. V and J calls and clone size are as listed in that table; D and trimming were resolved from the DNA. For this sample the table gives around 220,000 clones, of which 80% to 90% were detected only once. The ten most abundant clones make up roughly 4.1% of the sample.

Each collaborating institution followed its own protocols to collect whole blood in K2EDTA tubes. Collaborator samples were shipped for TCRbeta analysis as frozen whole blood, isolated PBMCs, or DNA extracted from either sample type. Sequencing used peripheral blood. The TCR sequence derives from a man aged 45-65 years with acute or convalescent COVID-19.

The CDR3 region reads CASMGGVNTEAFF. The DNA is TGTGCCAGCATGGGGGGGGTGAACACTGAAGCTTTCTTT. The sequence links TRBV6-5 to TRBJ1-1; D gene: possibly TRBD1, on 5 matching bases. The CDR3 holds 13 amino acids from the cysteine to the phenylalanine. Only the CDR3 part of the read is kept: 39 bases, read in frame from the first base. Looking up the germline V gene yields CDR1 MNHEY and CDR2 SVGAGI. V and J lose 7 bases and 0 bases, and a span of 9 bases separates them.